This TCR beta chain was documented in a study of cytomegalovirus exposure and HLA in healthy donors. The PCR used 60 Vbeta and 13 Jbeta primers. Method: immunoSEQ multiplex PCR; TCRdb's copy keeps in-frame clones and lacks some. Of about 120,000 clones in the sample, about 61% were seen once. CDR1 and CDR2 from the germline V gene are SGDLS and YYNGEE. After removal of 7 bases from V and 2 bases from J, the junction contained 5 bases not matched to a gene. The CDR3 length is 14 residues. Regarding the study as a whole: In a later analysis, TCR association rates varied by HLA locus: DRB1 most, HLA-C fewest.

Note on this clone: Antigen unknown.

Every donor was a healthy person donating bone marrow. The clonotype originates from a woman aged 25 to 39 in good health and CMV-seronegative. The rearrangement uses TRBV9 and TRBJ1-5, with TRBD1 matching 8 bases. Input material: PBMCs. In DNA form, the CDR3 reads TGTGCCAGCGCCCCGACAGGGGGCAATCAGCCCCAGCATTTT. Translation gives CASAPTGGNQPQHF.